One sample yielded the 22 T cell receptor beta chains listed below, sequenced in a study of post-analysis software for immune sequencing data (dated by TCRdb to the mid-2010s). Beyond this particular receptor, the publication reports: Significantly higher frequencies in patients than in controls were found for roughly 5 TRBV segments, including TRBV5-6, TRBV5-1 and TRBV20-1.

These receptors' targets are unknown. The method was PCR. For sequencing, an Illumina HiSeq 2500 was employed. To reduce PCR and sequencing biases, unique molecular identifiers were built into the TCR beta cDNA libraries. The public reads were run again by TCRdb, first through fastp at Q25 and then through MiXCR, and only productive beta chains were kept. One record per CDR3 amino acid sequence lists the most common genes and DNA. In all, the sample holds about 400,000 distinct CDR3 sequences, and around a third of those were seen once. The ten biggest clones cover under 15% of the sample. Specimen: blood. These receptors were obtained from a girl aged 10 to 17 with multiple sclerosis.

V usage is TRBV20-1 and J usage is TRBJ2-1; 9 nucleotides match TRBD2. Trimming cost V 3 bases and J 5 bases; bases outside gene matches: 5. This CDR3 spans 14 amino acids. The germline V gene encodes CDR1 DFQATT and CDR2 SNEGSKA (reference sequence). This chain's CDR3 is CSASGGGAHNEQFF. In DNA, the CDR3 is TGCAGTGCTAGTGGCGGGGGGGCCCACAATGAGCAGTTCTTC.

CDR3 DNA sequence: TGCGCCAGCAGCCAAGAGGTACTGAATGAGCAGTTCTTC. This codes for CASSQEVLNEQFF. This chain connects TRBV4-3 to TRBJ2-1; D unclear. Trimming left V 0 bases short and J 7 bases short, with 7 bases between. CDR3 length equals 13 residues. Per the germline V gene, CDR1 is LGHNA and CDR2 is YSLEER.

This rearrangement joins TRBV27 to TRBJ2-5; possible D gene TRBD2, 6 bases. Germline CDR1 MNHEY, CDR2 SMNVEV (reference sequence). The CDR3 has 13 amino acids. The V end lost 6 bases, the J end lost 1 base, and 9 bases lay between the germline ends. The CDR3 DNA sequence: TGTGCCAGCAGGGGAGCGGGCCAAGAGACCCAGTACTTC. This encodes CASRGAGQETQYF.

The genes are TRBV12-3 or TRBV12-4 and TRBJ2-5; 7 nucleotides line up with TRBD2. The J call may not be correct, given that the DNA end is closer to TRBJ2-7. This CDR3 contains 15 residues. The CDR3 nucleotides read TGTGCCAGCAGTCCCCCCCTAGCGGCCCCAAACGAGCAGTACTTC. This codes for CASSPPLAAPNEQYF.

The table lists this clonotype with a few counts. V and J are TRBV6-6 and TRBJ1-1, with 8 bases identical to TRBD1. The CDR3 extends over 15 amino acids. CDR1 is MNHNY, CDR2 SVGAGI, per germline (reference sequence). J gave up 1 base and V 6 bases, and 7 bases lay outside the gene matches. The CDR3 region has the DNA TGTGCCAGCAGACCCGGGACAGGTCCGAACACTGAAGCTTTCTTT. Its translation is CASRPGTGPNTEAFF.

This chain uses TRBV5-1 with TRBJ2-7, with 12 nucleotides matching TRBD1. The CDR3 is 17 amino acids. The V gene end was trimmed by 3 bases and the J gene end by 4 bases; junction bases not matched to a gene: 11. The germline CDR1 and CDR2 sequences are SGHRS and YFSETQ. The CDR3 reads CASSSLGQGAVRYEQYF. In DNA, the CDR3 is TGCGCCAGCAGCTCGCTGGGACAGGGGGCAGTTAGGTACGAGCAGTACTTC.

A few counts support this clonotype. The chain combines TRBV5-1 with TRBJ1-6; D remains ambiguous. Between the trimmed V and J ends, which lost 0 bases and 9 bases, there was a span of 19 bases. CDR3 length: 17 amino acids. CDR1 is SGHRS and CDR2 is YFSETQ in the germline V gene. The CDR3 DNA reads TGCGCCAGCAGCTTGGTCTCAAGGTCGTCAGGTCCTTCACCCCTCCACTTT. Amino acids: CASSLVSRSSGPSPLHF.

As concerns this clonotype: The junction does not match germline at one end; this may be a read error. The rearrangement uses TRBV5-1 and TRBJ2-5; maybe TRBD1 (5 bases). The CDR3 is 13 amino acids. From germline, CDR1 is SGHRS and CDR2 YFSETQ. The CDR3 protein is CANSFTGQETQYF. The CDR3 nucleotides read TGCGCCAACAGCTTTACAGGCCAAGAGACCCAGTACTTC.

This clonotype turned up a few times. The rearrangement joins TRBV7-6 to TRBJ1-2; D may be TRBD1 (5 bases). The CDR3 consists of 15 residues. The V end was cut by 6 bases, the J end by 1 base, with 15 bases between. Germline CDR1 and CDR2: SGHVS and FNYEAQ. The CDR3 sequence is CASSNRRGINYGYTF. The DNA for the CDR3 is TGTGCCAGCAGTAACCGACGGGGGATTAACTATGGCTACACCTTC.

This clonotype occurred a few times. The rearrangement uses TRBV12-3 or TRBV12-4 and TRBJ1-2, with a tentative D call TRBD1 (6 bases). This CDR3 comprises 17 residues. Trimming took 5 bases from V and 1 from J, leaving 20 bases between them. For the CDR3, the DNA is TGTGCCAGCAGTCGAACCTCCTGGACAGCGTTTAACTATGGCTACACCTTC. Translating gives CASSRTSWTAFNYGYTF.

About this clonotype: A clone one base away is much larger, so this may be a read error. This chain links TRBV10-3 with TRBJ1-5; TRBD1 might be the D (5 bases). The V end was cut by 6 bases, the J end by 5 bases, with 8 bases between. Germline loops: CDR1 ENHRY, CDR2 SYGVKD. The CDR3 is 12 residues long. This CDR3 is CAISLGDQPQHF. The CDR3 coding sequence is TGTGCCATCAGCTTAGGGGATCAGCCCCAGCATTTT.

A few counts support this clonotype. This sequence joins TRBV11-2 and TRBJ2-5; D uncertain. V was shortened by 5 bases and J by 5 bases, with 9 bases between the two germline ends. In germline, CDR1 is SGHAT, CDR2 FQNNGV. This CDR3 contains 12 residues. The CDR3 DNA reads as TGTGCCAGCAGCCCCTCGCGGGAGACCCAGTACTTC. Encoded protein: CASSPSRETQYF.

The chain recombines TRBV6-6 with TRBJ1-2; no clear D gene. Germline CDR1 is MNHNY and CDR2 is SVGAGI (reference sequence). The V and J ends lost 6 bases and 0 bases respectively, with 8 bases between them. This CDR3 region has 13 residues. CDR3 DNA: TGTGCCAGCAGCTCGGAAACTAACTATGGCTACACCTTC. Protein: CASSSETNYGYTF.

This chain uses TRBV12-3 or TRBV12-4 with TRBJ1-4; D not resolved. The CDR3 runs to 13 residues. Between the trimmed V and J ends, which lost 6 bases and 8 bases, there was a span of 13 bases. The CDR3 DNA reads TGTGCCAGCAGGTCCATCTCGGGCGAAAAACTGTTTTTT. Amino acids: CASRSISGEKLFF.

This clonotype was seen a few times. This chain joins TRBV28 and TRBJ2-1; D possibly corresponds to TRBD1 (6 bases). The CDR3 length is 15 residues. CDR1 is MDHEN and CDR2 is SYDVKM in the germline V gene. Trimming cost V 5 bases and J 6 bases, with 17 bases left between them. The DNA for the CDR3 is TGTGCCAGCAGTGCCACTTGGGGACACCTCAATGAGCAGTTCTTC. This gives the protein CASSATWGHLNEQFF.

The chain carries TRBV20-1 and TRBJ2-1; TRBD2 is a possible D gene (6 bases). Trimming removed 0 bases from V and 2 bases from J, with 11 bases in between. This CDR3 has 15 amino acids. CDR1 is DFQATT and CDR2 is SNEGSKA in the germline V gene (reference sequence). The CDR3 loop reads CSAREGGGTYNEQFF. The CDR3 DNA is TGCAGTGCTAGAGAGGGGGGTGGGACCTACAATGAGCAGTTCTTC.

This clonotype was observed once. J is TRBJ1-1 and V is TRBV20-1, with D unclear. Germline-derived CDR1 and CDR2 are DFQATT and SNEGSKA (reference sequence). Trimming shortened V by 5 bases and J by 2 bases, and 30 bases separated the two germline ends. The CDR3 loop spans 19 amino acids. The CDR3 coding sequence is TGCAGTGCTCCCTCTACTTTAGGGTCATATAACCATGCTAACACTGAAGCTTTCTTT. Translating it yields CSAPSTLGSYNHANTEAFF.

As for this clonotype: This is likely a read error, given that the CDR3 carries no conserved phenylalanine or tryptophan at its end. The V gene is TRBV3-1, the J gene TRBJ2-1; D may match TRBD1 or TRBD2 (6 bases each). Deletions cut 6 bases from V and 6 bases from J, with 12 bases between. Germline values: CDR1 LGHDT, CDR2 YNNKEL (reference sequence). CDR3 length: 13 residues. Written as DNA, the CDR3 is TGTGCCAGCAGGGCCGGGGGCTCCAATGAGCAGTTCTTA. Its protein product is CASRAGGSNEQFL.

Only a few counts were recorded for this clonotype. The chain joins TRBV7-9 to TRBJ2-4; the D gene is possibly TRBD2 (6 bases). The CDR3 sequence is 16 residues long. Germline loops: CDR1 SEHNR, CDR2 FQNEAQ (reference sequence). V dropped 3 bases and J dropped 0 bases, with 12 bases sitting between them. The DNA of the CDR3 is TGTGCCAGCAGCTTCGGAGGGACCTTAGCCAAAAACATTCAGTACTTC. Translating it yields CASSFGGTLAKNIQYF.

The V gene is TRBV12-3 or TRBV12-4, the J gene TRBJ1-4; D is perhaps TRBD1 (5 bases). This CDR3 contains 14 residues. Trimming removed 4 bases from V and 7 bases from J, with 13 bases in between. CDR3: CASSWQGSGEKLFF. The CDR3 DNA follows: TGTGCCAGCAGTTGGCAGGGTTCGGGTGAAAAACTGTTTTTT.

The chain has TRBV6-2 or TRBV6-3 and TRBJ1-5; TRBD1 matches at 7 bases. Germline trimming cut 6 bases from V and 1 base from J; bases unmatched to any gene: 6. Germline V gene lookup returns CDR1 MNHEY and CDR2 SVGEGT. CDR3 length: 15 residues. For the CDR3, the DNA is TGTGCCAGCAGACGACAGGGAATGAGCAATCAGCCCCAGCATTTT. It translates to CASRRQGMSNQPQHF.

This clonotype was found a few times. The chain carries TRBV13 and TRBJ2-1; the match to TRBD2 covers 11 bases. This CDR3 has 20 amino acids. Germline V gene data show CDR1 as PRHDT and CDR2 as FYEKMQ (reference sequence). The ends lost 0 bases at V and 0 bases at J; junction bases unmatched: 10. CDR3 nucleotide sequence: TGTGCCAGCAGCTTAGGCGAGGCCCTAGCGGGGGGTAGCTCCTACAATGAGCAGTTCTTC. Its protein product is CASSLGEALAGGSSYNEQFF. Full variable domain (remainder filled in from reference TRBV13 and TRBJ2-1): AAGVIQSPRHLIKEKRETATLKCYPIPRHDTVYWYQQGPGQDPQFLISFYEKMQSDKGSIPDRFSAQQFSDYHSELNMSSLELGDSALYFCASSLGEALAGGSSYNEQFFGPGTRLTVL.